This T cell receptor (beta chain) emerged from a study of regulatory T cells in long-lasting Graves disease. This clonotype was found many times. One end of the junction does not line up with germline, which may come from a read error. The time point here: newly diagnosed GD, antithyroid drugs for less than 3 months. The TCR library was made from RNA that had been extracted from PBMCs in TRIzol. CDR3 regions were amplified by Arm-PCR using iRepertoire HTBI primers to build TCR beta libraries. Using its own MiXCR run on the multiplex PCR reads, TCRdb lists one record per CDR3 protein. The table records about 440,000 distinct CDR3 sequences, 15% of them present only once. Germline assignment: CDR1 SGHRS and CDR2 YFSETQ. The CDR3 is made up of 14 amino acids. The data also belong to a second study, concerning T cells in Graves' hyperthyroidism and ophthalmopathy. That paper notes: The HTBI primer set was used in a first-round RT-PCR of the TCR CDR3.

The chain couples TRBV5-1 to TRBJ1-2; D remains unclear. The starting material was peripheral blood mononuclear cells (PBMCs), obtained at new diagnosis, from a patient treated with antithyroid drugs. The TCR sequence derives from a woman in her 30s with Graves disease. DNA for the CDR3: TGTGCCAGCAGTTACTCGACCGGGAACTATGGCTACACCTTC. This sequence encodes CASSYSTGNYGYTF.